This TCR beta chain is drawn from a study of metastatic and nonmetastatic thyroid tumors. As for the study in general: Thyroid patients, malignant and benign, had repertoires compared across blood and tumor or nodule tissue. Study-level results: Within blood and tumor, benign nodules reportedly had significantly lower TCR beta diversity than malignant thyroid tumors did.

As to this clone: Its antigen is not identified.

Authors' methods: Using the CDR3 differences seen across clinicopathological groups, the authors built a distant-metastasis classifier for papillary thyroid cancer, which was meant to discriminate distant-metastatic patients. TCRdb re-analyzed the PCR reads using MiXCR. TCRdb, not the authors, supplied the V and J calls. Of 35,000 to 45,000 clones listed, 25% to 30% are singletons. Thyroid surgery was performed in patients who had received no treatment beforehand. The V and J ends lost 1 base and 6 bases respectively, with 10 bases between them. The CDR3 consists of 13 residues. Germline V gene lookup returns CDR1 WSHSY and CDR2 SAAADI.

This receptor was taken from a male donor with papillary thyroid cancer or a benign thyroid nodule (not recorded which). Some clones in this sample may be carry-over from other donors' samples. This chain joins TRBV10-2 and TRBJ2-7; no clear D. Sequences were obtained from blood. CDR3 residues: CASSELVSSEQYF. The CDR3 region has the DNA TGCGCCAGCAGTGAGTTAGTAAGCTCCGAGCAGTACTTC.